The entry that follows covers one T cell receptor beta chain sequence. There are many counts of this clonotype. This receptor's antigen is unknown. One base away there is no much larger clone; base qualities are not given. This sample is part of a study of Graves' ophthalmopathy and Graves' hyperthyroidism (dated by TCRdb to the late 2010s). Context from the whole study: Stable hyperthyroidism was defined as no progression to ophthalmopathy within 18 months of follow-up. The study used TCR beta repertoire signatures to distinguish Graves' ophthalmopathy from Graves' hyperthyroidism and to predict progression to ophthalmopathy. In total, 135 blood samples were TCR-sequenced: 40 to 45 ophthalmopathy, about 75 hyperthyroidism and about 17 hyperthyroidism-to-ophthalmopathy patients. A discovery set of 95 to 100 patients (43 ophthalmopathy, 57 stable hyperthyroidism) was enrolled to explore V-J signatures distinguishing ophthalmopathy from hyperthyroidism. An independent validation cohort was composed of roughly 18 hyperthyroidism patients and 17 patients who later progressed from hyperthyroidism to ophthalmopathy. T-cell repertoires of thyroid tissue and blood were compared in over 5 hyperthyroidism patients. Once sampling was done, hyperthyroidism patients were given methimazole at a starting dose of 30 mg daily, while ophthalmopathy patients were given high-dose intravenous methylprednisolone. Study-wide findings and limitations: The 13-signature model separated ophthalmopathy from stable hyperthyroidism with approximately 85% sensitivity and 81.08% specificity in cross-validation, and 80%/75% in the test set. In validation, the model predicted ophthalmopathy progression with more than 70% sensitivity and less than 80% specificity; approximately 12 predicted patients were CT-confirmed with GO in a median of approximately 6.5 months. Most expanded thyroid clonotypes with frequency above 0.001 were also detected in blood, suggesting blood repertoires may reflect the thyroid immune response. No statistical method was used to predetermine the sample size, and group allocation was not hidden from the investigators.

Hyperthyroidism patients were newly diagnosed, were aged 18 to 65 years, and had a disease duration under 2 months. Patients with other autoimmune diseases, uncontrolled infections, pregnancy or lactation were excluded. Diagnosis was based on clinical symptoms, serum thyroxine, TRAb, thyroid ultrasound and orbital computed tomography. Total RNA was extracted with Trizol reagent and quality-checked on an Agilent 2100 Bioanalyzer. The germline V end is reduced by 1 base and the J end by 6 bases; junction bases left unmatched: 7. In the germline V gene, CDR1 corresponds to SGHVS and CDR2 to FQNEAQ. Including the terminal cysteine and phenylalanine, the CDR3 comprises 15 residues. Only CDR3 DNA remains: 45 bases, in frame from the first base. TCR beta CDR3 regions were amplified from RNA transcripts for repertoire sequencing. A first-round RT-PCR used HTBI primers with the Qiagen OneStep RT-PCR kit, followed by a second-round multiplex PCR, size selection and purification. Sequencing of the libraries was carried out on an Illumina HiSeq2000 in paired-end mode with 100 bp reads. On the study's bioinformatics: SOAPnuke was used for read processing, and reads with adapters, uncalled bases, a mean Phred below 15, or no exact constant-primer or identifier match were discarded. High-quality paired reads were merged with COPE v1.2.5. Unique nucleotide sequences were defined as clonotypes and aligned to IMGT TRB V, D and J references using MiTCR v1.1. The analysis was limited to V-J combinations with a frequency above 0.0001, which together covered 99.2% of the repertoires. For each V-J combination, a TCR clonal expansion and chaos score was defined as F50 clonal expansion divided by the chaos observed in the TCRdist matrix. Welch's t-statistics and random forest were used to narrow the features down to 13 V-J combinations, which were then fed into a naive Bayes classifier. Thyroid-blood repertoire similarity was quantified with the Morisita-Horn index. In TCRdb, the public reads were trimmed at Q25 with fastp and aligned with MiXCR, with productive beta chains retained. Merged by CDR3 protein, the rows form single entries marked with the most common genes and DNA. The V and J calls were not made by the authors but by TCRdb's processing. The sample has over a million distinct CDR3 sequences on record, less than 45% of them singletons. The top ten constitute approximately 10% of the sample.

This receptor chain uses TRBV7-8 and TRBJ2-7; TRBD1 lines up with 9 middle nucleotides. Sequencing was performed on peripheral blood or thyroid tissue (not recorded which). This TCR was recovered from an adult man with Graves' hyperthyroidism. Read as DNA, the sequence is TGTGCCAGCAGCTTAGGGCCGGGACAGGGTTTCGAGCAGTACTTC. The resulting protein is CASSLGPGQGFEQYF.